Described below is a single TCR beta chain sequence and its context. The data originate from a study of blood T cell repertoires in COVID-19. Whole-study context: T cells, B-cell-depleted T cells, or PBMCs supplied cDNA or gDNA.

Profiled with immunoSEQ multiplex PCR; TCRdb holds only in-frame clones, not every one. The sample holds approximately 93,000 clones, 60% to 85% seen once. The ends were cut back, 7 bases at V and 3 bases at J, with 10 bases in the middle. Germline loops: CDR1 SQVTM, CDR2 ANQGSEA. The CDR3 extends over 11 amino acids. The TCR originated in a woman older than 75 with acute or convalescent COVID-19. V gene TRBV29-1 combines with J gene TRBJ2-7; D is perhaps TRBD2 (6 bases). Input material: peripheral blood. The DNA of the CDR3 is TGCAGCGCCGGGGACTTCTACGAGCAGTACTTC. This translates into CSAGDFYEQYF.